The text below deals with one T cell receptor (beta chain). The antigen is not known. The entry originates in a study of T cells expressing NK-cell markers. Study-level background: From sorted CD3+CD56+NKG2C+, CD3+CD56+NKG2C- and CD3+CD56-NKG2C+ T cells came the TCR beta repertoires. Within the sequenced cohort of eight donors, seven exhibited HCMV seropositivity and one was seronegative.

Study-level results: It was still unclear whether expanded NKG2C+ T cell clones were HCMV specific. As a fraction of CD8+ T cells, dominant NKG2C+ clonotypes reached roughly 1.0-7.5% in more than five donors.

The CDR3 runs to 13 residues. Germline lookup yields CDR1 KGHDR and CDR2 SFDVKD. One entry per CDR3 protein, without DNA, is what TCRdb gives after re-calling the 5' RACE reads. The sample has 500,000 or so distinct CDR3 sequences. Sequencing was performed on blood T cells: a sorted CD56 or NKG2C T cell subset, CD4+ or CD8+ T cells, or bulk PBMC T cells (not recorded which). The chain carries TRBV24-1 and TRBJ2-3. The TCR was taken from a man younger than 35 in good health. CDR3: CATSDPYTDTQYF.